One sample yielded the 29 T cell receptor beta chains listed below, sequenced in a study of T cell repertoires in cytomegalovirus infection. From the reads, TCRdb called clonotypes with MiXCR, one entry per CDR3 protein. Of about 770,000 distinct CDR3 sequences in the sample, roughly 28% were seen once. Their antigen targets remain unknown. The input for sequencing was cultured CD8+ T cells from PBMCs, taken from culture after CMV antigen stimulation. The source is a human donor in good health (CMV status not recorded). Some clones in this sample may be carry-over from other donors' samples.

The gene calls are TRBV19 and TRBJ1-2, with 7 bases matching TRBD1. V dropped 4 bases and J dropped 4; count of bases not matched to a gene: 9. Germline V gene lookup returns CDR1 LNHDA and CDR2 SQIVND (reference sequence). This CDR3 has 15 residues. The CDR3 is CASSTHRGESYGYTF. DNA of the CDR3: TGTGCCAGTAGTACCCACAGGGGCGAGAGCTATGGCTACACCTTC.

J is TRBJ2-4 and V is TRBV7-6; tentative D call: TRBD2 (7 bases). CDR3 length: 15 residues. Trimming stripped 2 bases from V and 8 bases from J, with 16 bases between. CDR1 and CDR2 from the germline V gene are SGHVS and FNYEAQ. Here the CDR3 DNA reads TGTGCCAGCAGCTTAATCTACGGGGAGGGGGACATTCAGTACTTC. Its translation: CASSLIYGEGDIQYF. Using reference TRBV7-6 and TRBJ2-4 for the parts outside the CDR3, the full variable domain is GAGVSQSPRYKVTKRGQDVALRCDPISGHVSLYWYRQALGQGPEFLTYFNYEAQQDKSGLPNDRFSAERPEGSISTLTIQRTEQRDSAMYRCASSLIYGEGDIQYFGAGTRLSVL.

As regards this clonotype: A much larger clone lies a single base off, so this may be a read error. CDR3 region: CAAAGTTSTDTRYF. CDR3 sequence (DNA): TGTGCAGCGGCGGGGACTACTAGCACAGATACGCGGTATTTT. This sequence joins TRBV7-6 and TRBJ2-3, with 7 nucleotides matching TRBD2. The CDR3 has 14 amino acids. Germline loops: CDR1 SGHVS, CDR2 FNYEAQ.

The chain uses TRBV2 and TRBJ1-6, with D tentatively TRBD1 (5 bases). CDR3 length: 11 amino acids. Germline V gives CDR1 SNHLY, CDR2 FYNNEI. V was shortened by 4 bases and J by 10 bases, with 5 bases between the two germline ends. The CDR3 is CASSAGSPLHF. The DNA for the CDR3 is TGTGCCAGCAGTGCAGGGTCACCCCTCCACTTT.

This clonotype has just a few counts. The chain has TRBV6-9 and TRBJ2-7, with D possibly being TRBD2 (6 bases). Germline CDR1 and CDR2: MNHGY and SVAAGI. With 3 bases removed from V and 0 bases from J, the gap between germline ends came to 12 bases. The CDR3 has 15 residues. The DNA of the CDR3 is TGTGCCAGCAGTTACCCTGTGGGGGGCTCCTACGAGCAGTACTTC. Its protein product is CASSYPVGGSYEQYF.

This clonotype came up a few times. The rearrangement joins TRBV27 to TRBJ2-6; D may be TRBD1 or TRBD2 (5 bases each). Trimming took off 6 bases at V and 0 bases at J, with 12 bases between the two ends. Germline CDR1 and CDR2: MNHEY and SMNVEV (reference sequence). The CDR3 loop spans 16 amino acids. CDR3 protein: CASRGTASSGANVLTF. In nucleotides, the CDR3 is TGTGCCAGCAGGGGGACCGCTAGCTCTGGGGCCAACGTCCTGACTTTC.

The chain is built from TRBV4-1 and TRBJ2-7; the match to TRBD1 covers 7 bases. The CDR3 totals 14 residues. In germline, CDR1 is MGHRA, CDR2 YSYEKL. Unmatched junction bases numbered 6, after V lost 3 bases and J lost 4 bases. CDR3 bases: TGCGCCAGCAGCCACCCGGGACAGAGTTACGAGCAGTACTTC. Protein: CASSHPGQSYEQYF.

V and J are TRBV20-1 and TRBJ1-1; D is unresolved. The ends were cut back, 1 base at V and 3 bases at J, with 18 bases in the middle. CDR3 length: 16 amino acids. Germline V gene data show CDR1 as DFQATT and CDR2 as SNEGSKA (reference sequence). In DNA, the CDR3 is TGCAGTGCTAGAGGCCCGGGTTCAACAAGGGACACTGAAGCTTTCTTT. This gives the protein CSARGPGSTRDTEAFF.

This clonotype was counted at least ten times. The chain combines TRBV4-2 with TRBJ1-5; the D is unclear. Germline CDR1 and CDR2: LGHNA and YNFKEQ. The CDR3 loop spans 16 amino acids. Trimming left V 2 bases short and J 7 bases short, with 18 bases between. CDR3 region: CASSQTLTVARQPQHF. The CDR3, as DNA: TGTGCCAGCAGCCAAACCCTGACGGTGGCTCGACAGCCCCAGCATTTT.

The rearrangement links TRBV27 to TRBJ2-7; 9 bases align to TRBD2. V trimming: 5 bases; J trimming: 2 bases; junction bases outside the gene matches: 7. The CDR3 is 15 residues long. Germline CDR1 and CDR2: MNHEY and SMNVEV (reference sequence). The CDR3 nucleotides read TGTGCCAGCAGTCCTTCAGCGGGGGGTACCTACGAGCAGTACTTC. As protein: CASSPSAGGTYEQYF.

CDR3 region: CASSQAWLFNEKLFF. DNA for the CDR3: TGCGCCAGCAGCCAAGCTTGGCTTTTTAATGAAAAACTGTTTTTT. J is TRBJ1-4 and V is TRBV4-3; D remains unclear. Per germline, CDR1 LGHNA and CDR2 YSLEER. The V end lost 1 base, the J end lost 4 bases, and 10 bases lay between the germline ends. This CDR3 has 15 amino acids.

This clonotype appeared a few times. The chain joins TRBV4-3 to TRBJ2-2; a possible D gene is TRBD1 (6 bases). V was pared by 0 bases and J by 8 bases, with 10 bases between. CDR1 LGHNA and CDR2 YSLEER come from the germline V gene. The CDR3 loop spans 14 amino acids. DNA for the CDR3: TGCGCCAGCAGCCAAGATCTAGGGACAGGGGAGCTGTTTTTT. Residues: CASSQDLGTGELFF.

This clonotype has just a few counts. V usage is TRBV4-1 and J usage is TRBJ2-7, with D possibly TRBD2 on 5 matching bases. This CDR3 is 15 amino acids long. Germline values: CDR1 MGHRA, CDR2 YSYEKL. V dropped 1 base and J dropped 2 bases, with 12 bases sitting between them. This CDR3 reads CASSQGRHKTYEQYF. The DNA for the CDR3 is TGCGCCAGCAGCCAAGGGAGGCACAAGACCTACGAGCAGTACTTC.

V is TRBV9 and J is TRBJ1-4, with 9 nucleotides matching TRBD1. With 0 bases clipped from V and 0 bases from J, the junction kept 12 bases outside the gene matches. This CDR3 is 20 amino acids long. Germline V gives CDR1 SGDLS, CDR2 YYNGEE. The CDR3, as DNA: TGTGCCAGCAGCGTAGAAGGAAACAGGGGGCCTACGACAACTAATGAAAAACTGTTTTTT. Protein: CASSVEGNRGPTTTNEKLFF.

This chain connects TRBV20-1 to TRBJ1-5; D call uncertain. The CDR3 extends over 12 amino acids. Germline V lookup: CDR1 DFQATT, CDR2 SNEGSKA (reference sequence). V lost 1 base and J lost 7, with 8 bases in between. The CDR3 loop is CSARGPGQPQHF. In DNA, the CDR3 is TGCAGTGCTAGAGGTCCCGGGCAGCCCCAGCATTTT.

This clonotype came up a few times. This rearrangement joins TRBV18 to TRBJ1-3, with D hard to call. The CDR3 loop spans 14 amino acids. Germline V gene sequence: CDR1 KGHSH, CDR2 LQKENI. Trimming removed 0 bases from V and 1 base from J, with 4 bases in between. The CDR3 sequence is CASSPPASGNTIYF. CDR3 DNA: TGTGCCAGCTCACCACCTGCTTCTGGAAACACCATATATTTT.

The genes are TRBV4-3 and TRBJ2-1; 7 bases line up with TRBD1. V was pared by 4 bases and J by 6 bases, with 9 bases of the junction left unmatched. CDR1 is LGHNA and CDR2 is YSLEER in the germline V gene. The CDR3 contains 15 residues. The CDR3 DNA reads TGCGCCAGCAGCCCTTCACGACAGGGAAGCAATGAGCAGTTCTTC. As protein: CASSPSRQGSNEQFF.

The chain has TRBV6-6 and TRBJ2-7; D tentatively reads TRBD1 or TRBD2 (5 bases each). V lost 5 bases and J lost 3, with 17 bases in between. Germline CDR1 and CDR2: MNHNY and SVGAGI (reference sequence). The CDR3 extends over 15 amino acids. The CDR3 nucleotides are TGTGCCAGCAGTAGCCGGGGCAGGGTATTCTACGAGCAGTACGTC. Residues: CASSSRGRVFYEQYV.

This chain connects TRBV2 to TRBJ2-3; possible D gene TRBD1, 5 bases. Germline V gene sequence: CDR1 SNHLY, CDR2 FYNNEI. This CDR3 contains 16 residues. V dropped 0 bases and J dropped 2 bases, with 12 bases sitting between them. Written as DNA, the CDR3 is TGTGCCAGCAGTGAAGCGCTTCGACAGTCCACAGATACGCAGTATTTT. It yields the protein CASSEALRQSTDTQYF.

The V gene is TRBV19, the J gene TRBJ1-5; tentative D call: TRBD1 (6 bases). The germline gives CDR1 LNHDA, CDR2 SQIVND (reference sequence). The CDR3 loop spans 16 amino acids. V lost 5 bases and J lost 7, with 21 bases in between. The CDR3 protein is CASSLPATGRAQPQHF. The DNA for the CDR3 is TGTGCCAGTAGTCTTCCGGCGACAGGCCGGGCGCAGCCCCAGCATTTT.

The gene calls are TRBV2 and TRBJ2-3, with 12 positions matching TRBD1. The J segment lost 4 bases and the V segment lost 7 bases, leaving 3 bases of the junction unmatched. This CDR3 comprises 14 residues. Germline CDR1 and CDR2: SNHLY and FYNNEI. The CDR3 sequence is CASTGTGGPDTQYF. Here the CDR3 DNA reads TGTGCCAGCACCGGGACAGGGGGCCCAGATACGCAGTATTTT.

This chain joins TRBV27 and TRBJ2-5, with TRBD2 identical over 10 bases. Looked up from germline, CDR1 is MNHEY and CDR2 is SMNVEV (reference sequence). Trimming removed 6 bases from V and 5 bases from J; junction bases left unmatched: 9. This CDR3 has 15 residues. CDR3 protein: CASRHSGGHRETQYF. CDR3 sequence (DNA): TGTGCCAGCAGGCATAGCGGGGGGCACCGGGAGACCCAGTACTTC.

The chain links TRBV23-1 to TRBJ2-4, with D uncertain. TRBV23-1 is an open reading frame whose function is uncertain. This CDR3 comprises 15 residues. Trimming left V 1 base short and J 0 bases short, with 7 bases between. The CDR3 sequence: CASSQFGIAKNIQYF. CDR3 sequence (DNA): TGCGCCAGCAGTCAATTTGGGATAGCCAAAAACATTCAGTACTTC.

The chain carries TRBV5-4 and TRBJ1-2; D may be TRBD1 (5 bases). CDR1 is SGHNT, CDR2 YYREEE, per germline (reference sequence). This CDR3 spans 15 amino acids. V was cut by 3 bases and J by 4 bases, with 16 bases left in between. CDR3 protein: CASSSRGELSYGYTF. CDR3 bases: TGTGCCAGCAGCTCCCGGGGGGAGCTCAGCTATGGCTACACCTTC.

This clonotype has just a few counts. The chain uses TRBV11-2 and TRBJ1-6; D is unclear. Germline assignment: CDR1 SGHAT and CDR2 FQNNGV. This CDR3 is built from 16 residues. The germline V and J ends were trimmed by 3 bases and 7 bases, with 16 bases remaining between them. For the CDR3, the DNA is TGTGCCAGCAGCTTCGGGGTCCCGGTATCGAATTCACCCCTCCACTTT. Translated, it gives CASSFGVPVSNSPLHF.

This clonotype was seen many times. This CDR3 reads CASTSPFEGTNTGELFF. The CDR3 DNA follows: TGTGCCAGCACCTCCCCCTTTGAGGGGACGAACACCGGGGAGCTGTTTTTT. The rearrangement links TRBV7-6 to TRBJ2-2, with D tentatively TRBD1 or TRBD2 (5 bases each). CDR3 size: 17 residues. The V and J ends lost 7 bases and 0 bases respectively, with 18 bases between them. Germline V lookup: CDR1 SGHVS, CDR2 FNYEAQ.

Many counts were recorded for this clonotype. The chain is built from TRBV27 and TRBJ1-1; 8 bases match TRBD1. The CDR3 extends over 15 amino acids. CDR1 is MNHEY, CDR2 SMNVEV, per germline (reference sequence). Trimming at V came to 3 bases and at J to 4 bases, leaving 7 bases not matched to a gene. The CDR3 bases are TGTGCCAGCAGTTTCACAGACAGGGGCTCCACTGAAGCTTTCTTT. It yields the protein CASSFTDRGSTEAFF.

V usage is TRBV20-1 and J usage is TRBJ2-1; TRBD2 matches 8 bases. With 5 bases clipped from V and 10 bases from J, the junction kept 13 bases outside the gene matches. The CDR3 totals 14 residues. Germline V gene lookup returns CDR1 DFQATT and CDR2 SNEGSKA (reference sequence). The CDR3 is CSAPSGGPGGEQFF. DNA of the CDR3: TGCAGTGCTCCCAGCGGGGGCCCTGGAGGAGAGCAGTTCTTC.

This clonotype was seen ten or more times. This chain links TRBV7-8 with TRBJ1-5; D is unclear. The length of the CDR3 is 15 residues. Trimming removed 1 base at V and 0 bases at J, with 7 bases between. Looked up from germline, CDR1 is SGHVS and CDR2 is FQNEAQ. The CDR3 spells CASSLGRSSNQPQHF. The CDR3 DNA reads TGTGCCAGCAGCTTAGGCAGGAGTAGCAATCAGCCCCAGCATTTT.